This entry features one T cell receptor beta chain sequence. Its specificity is unknown. Those patients with uncontrolled infection, other autoimmune disease, pregnancy or lactation were excluded. The sample belongs to a study of T cells in Graves' hyperthyroidism and ophthalmopathy. Points from the study as a whole: Within blood appeared most thyroid clonotypes that had expanded above 0.001.

Amplified regions were TCR beta CDR3 sequences from RNA transcripts. The study used the HTBI primer set for a first-round RT-PCR of the TCR CDR3. TCRdb reanalysed the multiplex PCR reads using MiXCR and keeps one entry per CDR3 protein. The sample lists roughly 500,000 distinct CDR3 sequences; roughly 23% were seen once. Germline CDR1 DFQATT, CDR2 SNEGSKA (reference sequence). Trimming left V 0 bases short and J 7 bases short, with 13 bases between. The CDR3 covers 13 residues. The sample consisted of blood. This TCR was recovered from a woman in her 70s with Graves' ophthalmopathy. This chain connects TRBV20-1 to TRBJ2-7, with a possible D match to TRBD2 (6 bases). The CDR3 DNA sequence: TGCAGTGCTAGAGATAATTGGGCGGGAGAGCAGTACTTC. This translates into CSARDNWAGEQYF.